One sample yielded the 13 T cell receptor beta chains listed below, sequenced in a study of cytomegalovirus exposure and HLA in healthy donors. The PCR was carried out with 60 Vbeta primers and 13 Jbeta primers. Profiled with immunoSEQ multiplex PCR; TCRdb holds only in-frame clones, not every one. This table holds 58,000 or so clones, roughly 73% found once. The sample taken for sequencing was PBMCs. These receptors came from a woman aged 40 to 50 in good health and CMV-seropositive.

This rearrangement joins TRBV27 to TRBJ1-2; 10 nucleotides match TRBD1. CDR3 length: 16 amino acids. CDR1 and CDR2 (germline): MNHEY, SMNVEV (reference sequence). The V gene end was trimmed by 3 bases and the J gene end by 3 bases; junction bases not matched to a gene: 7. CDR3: CASSFGGDRGYYGYTF. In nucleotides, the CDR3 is TGTGCCAGCAGTTTTGGCGGGGACAGGGGTTACTATGGCTACACCTTC.

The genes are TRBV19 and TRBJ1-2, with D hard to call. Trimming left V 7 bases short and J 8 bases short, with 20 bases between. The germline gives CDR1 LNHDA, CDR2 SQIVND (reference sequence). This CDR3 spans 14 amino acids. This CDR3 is CASTQPGAEKGYTF. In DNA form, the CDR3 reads TGTGCCAGTACCCAACCGGGAGCCGAAAAGGGCTACACCTTC.

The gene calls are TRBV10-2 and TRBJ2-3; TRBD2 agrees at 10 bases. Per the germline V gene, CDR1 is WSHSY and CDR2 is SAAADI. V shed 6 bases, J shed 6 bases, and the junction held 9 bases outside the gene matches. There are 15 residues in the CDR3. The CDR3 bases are TGCGCCAGCAGCACAAGCGGGGGGGCCGGGGATACGCAGTATTTT. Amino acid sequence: CASSTSGGAGDTQYF.

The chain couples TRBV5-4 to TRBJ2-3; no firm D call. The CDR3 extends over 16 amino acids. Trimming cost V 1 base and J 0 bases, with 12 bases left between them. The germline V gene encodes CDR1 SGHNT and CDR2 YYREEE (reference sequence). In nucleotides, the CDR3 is TGTGCCAGCAGCTTGTACGAGGCTTCTAGCACAGATACGCAGTATTTT. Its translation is CASSLYEASSTDTQYF.

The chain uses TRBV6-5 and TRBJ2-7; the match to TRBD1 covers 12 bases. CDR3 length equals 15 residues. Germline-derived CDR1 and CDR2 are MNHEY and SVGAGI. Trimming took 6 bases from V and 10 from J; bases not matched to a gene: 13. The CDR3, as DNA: TGTGCCAGCAGGTTGTCGGGACAGGGGGCTTACCGCCAGTACTTC. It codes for CASRLSGQGAYRQYF.

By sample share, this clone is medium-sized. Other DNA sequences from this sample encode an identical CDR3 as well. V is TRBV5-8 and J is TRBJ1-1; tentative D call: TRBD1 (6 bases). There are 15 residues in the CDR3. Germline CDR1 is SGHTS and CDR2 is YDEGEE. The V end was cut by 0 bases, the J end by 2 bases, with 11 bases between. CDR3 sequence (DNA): TGTGCCAGCAGCTTGGAAGGGGGACTAAACACTGAAGCTTTCTTT. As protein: CASSLEGGLNTEAFF. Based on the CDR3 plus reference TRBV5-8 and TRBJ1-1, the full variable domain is EAGVTQSPTHLIKTRGQQATLRCSPISGHTSVYWYQQALGLGLQFLLWYDEGEERNRGNFPPRFSGRQFPNYSSELNVNALELEDSALYLCASSLEGGLNTEAFFGQGTRLTVV.

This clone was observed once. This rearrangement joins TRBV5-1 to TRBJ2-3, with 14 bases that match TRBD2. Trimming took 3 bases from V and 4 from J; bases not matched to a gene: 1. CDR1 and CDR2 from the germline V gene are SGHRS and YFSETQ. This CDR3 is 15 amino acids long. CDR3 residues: CASSSTSGGADTQYF. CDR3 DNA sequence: TGCGCCAGCAGCTCGACTAGCGGGGGGGCAGATACGCAGTATTTT. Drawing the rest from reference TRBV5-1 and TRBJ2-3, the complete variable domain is KAGVTQTPRYLIKTRGQQVTLSCSPISGHRSVSWYQQTPGQGLQFLFEYFSETQRNKGNFPGRFSGRQFSNSRSEMNVSTLELGDSALYLCASSSTSGGADTQYFGPGTRLTVL.

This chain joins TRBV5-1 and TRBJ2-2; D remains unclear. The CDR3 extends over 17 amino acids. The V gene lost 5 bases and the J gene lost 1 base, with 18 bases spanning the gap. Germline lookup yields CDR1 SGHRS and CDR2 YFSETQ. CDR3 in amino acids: CASRLVILNGNTGELFF. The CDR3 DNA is TGCGCCAGCAGACTCGTTATCCTGAACGGGAACACCGGGGAGCTGTTTTTT.

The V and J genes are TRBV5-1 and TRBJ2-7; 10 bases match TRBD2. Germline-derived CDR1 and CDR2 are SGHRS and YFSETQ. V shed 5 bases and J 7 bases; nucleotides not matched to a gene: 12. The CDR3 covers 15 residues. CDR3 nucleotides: TGCGCCAGCAGTTATCTAGCGGGGGCCAATGGGGAGCAGTACTTC. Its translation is CASSYLAGANGEQYF. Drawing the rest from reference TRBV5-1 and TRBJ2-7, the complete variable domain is KAGVTQTPRYLIKTRGQQVTLSCSPISGHRSVSWYQQTPGQGLQFLFEYFSETQRNKGNFPGRFSGRQFSNSRSEMNVSTLELGDSALYLCASSYLAGANGEQYFGPGTRLTVT.

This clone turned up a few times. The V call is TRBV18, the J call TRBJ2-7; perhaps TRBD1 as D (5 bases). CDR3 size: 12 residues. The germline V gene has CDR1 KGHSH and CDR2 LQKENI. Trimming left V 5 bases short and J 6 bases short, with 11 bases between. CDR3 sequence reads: CASSTDSSEQYF. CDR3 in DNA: TGTGCCAGCTCAACAGACAGTAGCGAGCAGTACTTC. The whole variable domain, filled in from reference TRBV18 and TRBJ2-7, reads NAGVMQNPRHLVRRRGQEARLRCSPMKGHSHVYWYRQLPEEGLKFMVYLQKENIIDESGMPKERFSAEFPKEGPSILRIQQVVRGDSAAYFCASSTDSSEQYFGPGTRLTVT.

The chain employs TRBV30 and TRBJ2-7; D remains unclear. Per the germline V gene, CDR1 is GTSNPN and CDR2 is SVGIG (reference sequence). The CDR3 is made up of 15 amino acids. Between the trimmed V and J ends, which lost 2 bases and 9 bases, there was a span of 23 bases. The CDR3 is CAWSLKMRPFIGQYF. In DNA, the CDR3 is TGTGCCTGGAGTCTCAAAATGAGGCCGTTTATCGGGCAGTACTTC.

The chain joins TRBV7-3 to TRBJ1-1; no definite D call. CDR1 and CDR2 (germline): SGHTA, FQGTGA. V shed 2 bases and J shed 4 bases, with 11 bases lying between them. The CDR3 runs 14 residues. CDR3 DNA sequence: TGTGCCAGCAGCTTACTCTCCTCGGGCACTGAAGCTTTCTTT. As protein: CASSLLSSGTEAFF.

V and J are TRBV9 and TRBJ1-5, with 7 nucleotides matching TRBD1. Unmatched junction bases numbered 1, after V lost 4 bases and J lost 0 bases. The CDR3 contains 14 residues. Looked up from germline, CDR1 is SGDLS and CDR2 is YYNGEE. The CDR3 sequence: CASSPGGSNQPQHF. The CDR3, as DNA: TGTGCCAGCAGCCCAGGGGGTAGCAATCAGCCCCAGCATTTT.